This TCR beta chain originates from a study of T cells in Graves' hyperthyroidism and ophthalmopathy. Researchers barred patients who had uncontrolled infection, other autoimmune disease, pregnancy or lactation. The source of the PBMCs was 8 to 10 ml of fresh peripheral blood. Authors of the study amplified TCR beta CDR3 regions from RNA transcripts. An initial round of RT-PCR targeting the TCR CDR3 relied on the HTBI primer set. TCRdb reprocessed the multiplex PCR reads via MiXCR and lists one record per CDR3 protein. The top ten hold 33% of the sample, which has about 320,000 distinct CDR3 sequences, approximately 15% seen once. This clonotype was recorded a few times. The receptor's source is a man aged 30 to 39 with Graves' hyperthyroidism. The material sequenced was blood.

CDR3 loop: CSSRGDSTDTQYF. CDR3 DNA sequence: TGCTCCTCGAGGGGGGACTCCACAGATACGCAGTATTTT. The V gene is TRBV20-1, the J gene TRBJ2-3; possibly TRBD1 or TRBD2 for D (6 bases each). Per the germline V gene, CDR1 is DFQATT and CDR2 is SNEGSKA (reference sequence). There are 13 residues in the CDR3.